The 19 T cell receptor beta chains listed next were all sequenced from one sample in a study of blood T cell repertoires in COVID-19 (TCRdb year 2020). The library was built by means of the immunoSEQ multiplex PCR assay. TCRdb took over this immuneACCESS table, retaining in-frame rearrangements with V and J assigned. Such tables are incomplete; in checked studies, under half of the missing clones stem from an unresolved V gene, and the remainder is unexplained. The sample table lists about 280,000 clones, 80% to 90% of them with a count of one. The biggest ten clones account for about 12% of the sample. The sequenced sample was peripheral blood. The receptors derive from a woman in her 70s with COVID-19, enrolled during active disease.

This chain joins TRBV7-2 and TRBJ2-3; D gene ambiguous. Trimming stripped 1 base from V and 6 bases from J, with 8 bases between. The length of the CDR3 is 13 residues. In germline, CDR1 is SGHTA, CDR2 FQGNSA. The CDR3 here is CASSLGVRDTQYF. CDR3 DNA sequence: TGTGCCAGCAGCTTAGGTGTCCGGGATACGCAGTATTTT.

The chain combines TRBV7-2 with TRBJ2-2; TRBD2 agrees at 11 bases. This CDR3 contains 17 residues. The germline V gene has CDR1 SGHTA and CDR2 FQGNSA. J lost 2 bases, V lost 3 bases, and 5 bases had no gene match. CDR3 protein: CASSFRSGGANTGELFF. DNA of the CDR3: TGTGCCAGCAGCTTCCGTAGCGGGGGGGCCAACACCGGGGAGCTGTTTTTT.

The genes are TRBV2 and TRBJ1-2; D unclear. V dropped 3 bases and J dropped 3 bases, with 8 bases sitting between them. CDR3 size: 13 residues. From germline, CDR1 is SNHLY and CDR2 FYNNEI. CDR3 loop: CASSEAGYYGYTF. The CDR3 DNA is TGTGCCAGCAGTGAGGCAGGCTACTATGGCTACACCTTC. Together with reference TRBV2 and TRBJ1-2, the CDR3 gives the full variable domain: EPEVTQTPSHQVTQMGQEVILRCVPISNHLYFYWYRQILGQKVEFLVSFYNNEISEKSEIFDDQFSVERPDGSNFTLKIRSTKLEDSAMYFCASSEAGYYGYTFGSGTRLTVV.

The V and J genes are TRBV19 and TRBJ1-1, with 7 bases aligning to TRBD1. The CDR3 totals 14 residues. Trimming cost V 4 bases and J 0 bases; bases outside gene matches: 2. The germline gives CDR1 LNHDA, CDR2 SQIVND (reference sequence). The CDR3 DNA sequence: TGTGCCAGTAGTAAGGGACAGATGAACACTGAAGCTTTCTTT. As protein: CASSKGQMNTEAFF.

The gene calls are TRBV19 and TRBJ2-7; TRBD1 matches 7 bases. The CDR3 extends over 15 amino acids. The germline V gene encodes CDR1 LNHDA and CDR2 SQIVND (reference sequence). The V gene end was trimmed by 5 bases and the J gene end by 4 bases; junction bases not matched to a gene: 11. This CDR3 reads CASSRGRDSLYEQYF. CDR3 nucleotides: TGTGCCAGTAGTCGGGGCCGGGACAGCCTATACGAGCAGTACTTC.

This clone appeared a single time. V and J are TRBV10-2 and TRBJ2-2; the D gene is possibly TRBD2 (5 bases). Between the trimmed V and J ends, which lost 3 bases and 3 bases, there was a span of 17 bases. Germline CDR1 is WSHSY and CDR2 is SAAADI. This CDR3 is 17 amino acids long. The CDR3 DNA is TGCGCCAGCAGTGATACCGGATCCGGGATCTACACCGGGGAGCTGTTTTTT. Its protein product is CASSDTGSGIYTGELFF.

This rearrangement joins TRBV24-1 to TRBJ2-1; TRBD2 is a possible D gene (5 bases). CDR3 size: 18 residues. Trimming shortened V by 1 base and J by 5 bases, and 20 bases separated the two germline ends. Germline assignment: CDR1 KGHDR and CDR2 SFDVKD. Here the CDR3 DNA reads TGTGCCACCAGTGATTTTGTTCCTAAGAACGGGGAGAACAATGAGCAGTTCTTC. It is translated as CATSDFVPKNGENNEQFF.

The chain recombines TRBV2 with TRBJ1-4; D might be TRBD1 (5 bases). Germline-derived CDR1 and CDR2 are SNHLY and FYNNEI. Trimming left V 7 bases short and J 8 bases short, with 17 bases between. The CDR3 runs 14 residues. The CDR3 protein is CASTLEQGREKLFF. The CDR3 nucleotides are TGTGCCAGCACCCTAGAGCAGGGTCGGGAAAAACTGTTTTTT.

V usage is TRBV5-6 and J usage is TRBJ2-7; TRBD1 might be the D (6 bases). Germline values: CDR1 SGHDT, CDR2 YYEEEE. The CDR3 runs to 14 residues. Deletions cut 5 bases from V and 3 bases from J, with 15 bases between. The CDR3 DNA reads as TGTGCCAGCAGTTCAGGGGCCCTGGGCTACGAGCAGTACTTC. Its translation is CASSSGALGYEQYF.

This clone was recorded a few times. The rearrangement uses TRBV11-2 and TRBJ2-1, with 12 bases identical to TRBD2. With 0 bases clipped from V and 2 bases from J, the junction kept 8 bases outside the gene matches. Germline assignment: CDR1 SGHAT and CDR2 FQNNGV. The CDR3 runs 19 residues. CDR3 in DNA: TGTGCCAGCAGCTTAGATAGGCTAGCGGGGGGGCTTACCTACAATGAGCAGTTCTTC. Amino acid sequence: CASSLDRLAGGLTYNEQFF.

The chain couples TRBV10-3 to TRBJ1-6; D is uncertain. The CDR3 has 18 amino acids. Germline V gene sequence: CDR1 ENHRY, CDR2 SYGVKD. The ends were cut back, 3 bases at V and 0 bases at J, with 15 bases in the middle. CDR3 in amino acids: CAISETGVTASYNSPLHF. CDR3 in DNA: TGTGCCATCAGTGAAACCGGCGTCACAGCCTCCTATAATTCACCCCTCCACTTT.

This chain connects TRBV7-9 to TRBJ2-3; TRBD2 might be the D (5 bases). Germline V CDR1 and CDR2: SEHNR, FQNEAQ (reference sequence). The CDR3 has 12 amino acids. Trimming removed 6 bases at V and 11 bases at J, with 15 bases between. CDR3 protein: CASRAPVGRQYF. The CDR3 nucleotides read TGTGCCAGCAGGGCCCCCGTGGGGAGGCAGTATTTT.

The V and J genes are TRBV18 and TRBJ2-2, with D perhaps TRBD2 (6 bases). This CDR3 spans 16 amino acids. Trimming removed 3 bases at V and 5 bases at J, with 16 bases between. Germline CDR1 KGHSH, CDR2 LQKENI. The CDR3 sequence: CASSPYTGVLTGELFF. The CDR3 region has the DNA TGTGCCAGCTCACCTTACACGGGGGTTCTGACCGGGGAGCTGTTTTTT. The full variable domain, in which reference TRBV18 and TRBJ2-2 provide the parts outside the CDR3, is NAGVMQNPRHLVRRRGQEARLRCSPMKGHSHVYWYRQLPEEGLKFMVYLQKENIIDESGMPKERFSAEFPKEGPSILRIQQVVRGDSAAYFCASSPYTGVLTGELFFGEGSRLTVL.

The chain is built from TRBV5-4 and TRBJ2-1, with TRBD1 matching over 8 bases. CDR1 is SGHNT and CDR2 is YYREEE in the germline V gene (reference sequence). Losses at the gene ends were 1 base for V and 6 bases for J; bases not matched to a gene: 9. CDR3 size: 16 residues. The CDR3 spells CASSLSPDRGINEQFF. The CDR3, as DNA: TGTGCCAGCAGCTTGTCTCCAGACAGGGGTATCAATGAGCAGTTCTTC.

The rearrangement joins TRBV27 to TRBJ2-7; TRBD1 matches at 9 bases. Unmatched junction bases numbered 11, after V lost 7 bases and J lost 7 bases. Per the germline V gene, CDR1 is MNHEY and CDR2 is SMNVEV (reference sequence). CDR3 length: 14 residues. DNA of the CDR3: TGTGCCAGCACTCTGGGACAGGGATCGGGTGAGCAGTACTTC. It codes for CASTLGQGSGEQYF.

The CDR3 is CASGFEGFYGYTF. The DNA for the CDR3 is TGTGCTAGTGGTTTTGAGGGTTTTTATGGCTACACCTTC. J is TRBJ1-2 and V is TRBV12-5; D uncertain. CDR3 length equals 13 residues. Per germline, CDR1 LGHNT and CDR2 FRNRAP. V was shortened by 3 bases and J by 5 bases, with 10 bases between the two germline ends. The full variable domain, completed using reference TRBV12-5 and TRBJ1-2, is DARVTQTPRHKVTEMGQEVTMRCQPILGHNTVFWYRQTMMQGLELLAYFRNRAPLDDSGMPKDRFSAEMPDATLATLKIQPSEPRDSAVYFCASGFEGFYGYTFGSGTRLTVV.

The chain carries TRBV4-1 and TRBJ1-5; D is undetermined. Germline V lookup: CDR1 MGHRA, CDR2 YSYEKL. The CDR3 runs 13 residues. The germline V and J ends were trimmed by 1 base and 5 bases, with 6 bases remaining between them. CDR3 DNA: TGCGCCAGCAGCCAAGTCGCGGATCAGCCCCAGCATTTT. This translates into CASSQVADQPQHF.

The chain carries TRBV7-2 and TRBJ2-5, with D unclear. Germline V gene data show CDR1 as SGHTA and CDR2 as FQGNSA. CDR3 length equals 12 residues. Trimming shortened V by 3 bases and J by 1 base, and 3 bases separated the two germline ends. The CDR3 loop reads CASSFFQETQYF. CDR3 bases: TGTGCCAGCAGCTTCTTCCAAGAGACCCAGTACTTC.

The genes are TRBV2 and TRBJ2-3, with unresolved D. Germline loops: CDR1 SNHLY, CDR2 FYNNEI. V lost 7 bases, J lost 5 bases, and 7 bases lay in between. The CDR3 is 11 amino acids. The CDR3 DNA reads as TGTGCCAGCACTTCGCGAGATACGCAGTATTTT. Translating it yields CASTSRDTQYF.